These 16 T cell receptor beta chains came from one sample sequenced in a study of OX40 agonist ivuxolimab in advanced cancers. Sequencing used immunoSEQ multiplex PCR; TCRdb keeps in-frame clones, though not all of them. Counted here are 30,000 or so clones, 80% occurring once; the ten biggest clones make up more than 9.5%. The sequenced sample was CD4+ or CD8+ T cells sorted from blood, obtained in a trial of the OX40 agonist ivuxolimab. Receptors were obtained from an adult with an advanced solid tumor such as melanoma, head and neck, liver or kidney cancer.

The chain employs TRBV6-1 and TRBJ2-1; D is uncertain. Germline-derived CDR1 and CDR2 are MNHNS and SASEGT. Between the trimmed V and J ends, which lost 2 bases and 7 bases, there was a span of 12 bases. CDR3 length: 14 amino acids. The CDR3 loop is CASSERPETNEQFF. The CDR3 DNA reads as TGTGCCAGCAGTGAAAGGCCCGAGACGAATGAGCAGTTCTTC.

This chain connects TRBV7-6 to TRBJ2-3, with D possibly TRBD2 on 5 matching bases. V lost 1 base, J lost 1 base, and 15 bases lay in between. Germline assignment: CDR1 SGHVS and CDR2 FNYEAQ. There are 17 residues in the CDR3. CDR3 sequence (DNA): TGTGCCAGCAGCTTAGAGGCGGGTGAATGGGGCACAGATACGCAGTATTTT. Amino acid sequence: CASSLEAGEWGTDTQYF.

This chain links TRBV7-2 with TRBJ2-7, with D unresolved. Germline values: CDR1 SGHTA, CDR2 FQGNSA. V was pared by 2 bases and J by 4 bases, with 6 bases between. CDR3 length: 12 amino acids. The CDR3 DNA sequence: TGTGCCAGCAGCTTACCCAGTTACGAGCAGTACTTC. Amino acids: CASSLPSYEQYF. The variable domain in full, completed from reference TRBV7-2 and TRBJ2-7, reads GAGVSQSPSNKVTEKGKDVELRCDPISGHTALYWYRQSLGQGLEFLIYFQGNSAPDKSGLPSDRFSAERTGGSVSTLTIQRTQQEDSAVYLCASSLPSYEQYFGPGTRLTVT.

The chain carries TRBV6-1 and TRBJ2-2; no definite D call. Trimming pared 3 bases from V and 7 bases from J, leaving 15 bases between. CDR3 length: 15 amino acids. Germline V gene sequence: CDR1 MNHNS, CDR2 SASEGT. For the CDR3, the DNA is TGTGCCAGCAGTGACTCTTGGGGTCAGAGCGGGGAGCTGTTTTTT. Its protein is CASSDSWGQSGELFF.

As DNA, the CDR3 is TGCGCCAGCAGCCAAGTAATGGACAGGGGGAATGGCTACACCTTC. It is translated as CASSQVMDRGNGYTF. The J gene is TRBJ1-2, the V gene TRBV4-3, with TRBD1 matching 10 bases. V shed 1 base, J shed 6 bases, and the junction held 5 bases outside the gene matches. CDR1 and CDR2 from the germline V gene are LGHNA and YSLEER. CDR3 length: 15 residues.

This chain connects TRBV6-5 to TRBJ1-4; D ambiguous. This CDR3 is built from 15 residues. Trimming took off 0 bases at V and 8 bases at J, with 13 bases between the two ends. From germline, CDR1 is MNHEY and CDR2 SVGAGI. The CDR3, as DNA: TGTGCCAGCAGTTACTCTGGCGGCCGCAGGGAAAAACTGTTTTTT. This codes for CASSYSGGRREKLFF.

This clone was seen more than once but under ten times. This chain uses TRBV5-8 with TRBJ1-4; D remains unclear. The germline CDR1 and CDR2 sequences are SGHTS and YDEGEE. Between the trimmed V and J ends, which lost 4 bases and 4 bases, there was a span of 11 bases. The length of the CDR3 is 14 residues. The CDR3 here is CASSLDSYNEKLFF. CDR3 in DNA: TGTGCCAGCAGCCTGGACTCCTATAATGAAAAACTGTTTTTT. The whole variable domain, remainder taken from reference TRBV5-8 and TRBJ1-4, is EAGVTQSPTHLIKTRGQQATLRCSPISGHTSVYWYQQALGLGLQFLLWYDEGEERNRGNFPPRFSGRQFPNYSSELNVNALELEDSALYLCASSLDSYNEKLFFGSGTQLSVL.

As DNA, the CDR3 is TGTGCCAGCAGCCTCGGGGCAGGAATCACTGAAGCTTTCTTT. Translating it yields CASSLGAGITEAFF. The chain links TRBV11-2 to TRBJ1-1, with D perhaps matching TRBD1 (5 bases). The CDR3 extends over 14 amino acids. V lost 5 bases and J 4 bases, leaving 14 bases between the germline ends. The germline V gene encodes CDR1 SGHAT and CDR2 FQNNGV.

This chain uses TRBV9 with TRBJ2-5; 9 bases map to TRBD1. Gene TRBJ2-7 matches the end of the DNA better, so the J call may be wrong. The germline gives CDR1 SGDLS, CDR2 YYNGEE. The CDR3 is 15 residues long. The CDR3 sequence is CASSVGQGVGYEQYF. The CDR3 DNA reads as TGTGCCAGCAGCGTAGGACAGGGGGTAGGGTACGAGCAGTACTTC.

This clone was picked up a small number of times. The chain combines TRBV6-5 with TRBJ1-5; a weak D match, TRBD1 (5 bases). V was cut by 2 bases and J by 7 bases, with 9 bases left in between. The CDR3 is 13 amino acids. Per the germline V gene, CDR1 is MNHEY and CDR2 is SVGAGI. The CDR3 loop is CASSYGGGQPQHF. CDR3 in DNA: TGTGCCAGCAGTTACGGGGGTGGCCAGCCCCAGCATTTT.

The CDR3: CASSLDPGSEQYF. CDR3 sequence (DNA): TGTGCCAGCAGCTTAGATCCCGGGAGCGAGCAGTACTTC. J is TRBJ2-7 and V is TRBV11-2; D is possibly TRBD2 (6 bases). Germline CDR1 reads SGHAT; CDR2 reads FQNNGV. Trimming pared 0 bases from V and 6 bases from J, leaving 9 bases between. The CDR3 sequence is 13 residues long.

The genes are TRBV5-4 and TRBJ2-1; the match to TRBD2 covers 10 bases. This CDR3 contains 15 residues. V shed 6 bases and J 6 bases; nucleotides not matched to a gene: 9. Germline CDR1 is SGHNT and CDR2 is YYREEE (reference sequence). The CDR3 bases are TGTGCCAGCACCCCTGGGACTAGCGAAGTCAATGAGCAGTTCTTC. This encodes CASTPGTSEVNEQFF. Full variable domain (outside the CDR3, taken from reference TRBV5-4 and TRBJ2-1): ETGVTQSPTHLIKTRGQQVTLRCSSQSGHNTVSWYQQALGQGPQFIFQYYREEENGRGNFPPRFSGLQFPNYSSELNVNALELDDSALYLCASTPGTSEVNEQFFGPGTRLTVL.

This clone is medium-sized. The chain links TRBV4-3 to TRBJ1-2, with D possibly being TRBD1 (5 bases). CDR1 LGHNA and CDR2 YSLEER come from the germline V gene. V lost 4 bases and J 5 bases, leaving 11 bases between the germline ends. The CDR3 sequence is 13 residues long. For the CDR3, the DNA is TGCGCCAGCAGCCCGGGGAGGGGTTATGGCTACACCTTC. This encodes CASSPGRGYGYTF.

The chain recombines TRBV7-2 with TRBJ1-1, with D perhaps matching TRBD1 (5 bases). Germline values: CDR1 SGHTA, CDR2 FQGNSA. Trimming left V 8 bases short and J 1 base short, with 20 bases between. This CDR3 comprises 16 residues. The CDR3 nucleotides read TGTGCCAGCGGGACTCGTCCGGTCCGAGGGAACACTGAAGCTTTCTTT. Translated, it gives CASGTRPVRGNTEAFF. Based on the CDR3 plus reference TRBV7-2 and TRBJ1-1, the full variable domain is GAGVSQSPSNKVTEKGKDVELRCDPISGHTALYWYRQSLGQGLEFLIYFQGNSAPDKSGLPSDRFSAERTGGSVSTLTIQRTQQEDSAVYLCASGTRPVRGNTEAFFGQGTRLTVV.

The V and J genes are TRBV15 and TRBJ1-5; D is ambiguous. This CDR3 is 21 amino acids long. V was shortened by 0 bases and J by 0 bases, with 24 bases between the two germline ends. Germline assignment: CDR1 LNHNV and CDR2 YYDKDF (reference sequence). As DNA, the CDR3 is TGTGCCACCAGCAGAGATCTGAGCACCCGCTATGACCCGTATAGCAATCAGCCCCAGCATTTT. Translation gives CATSRDLSTRYDPYSNQPQHF.

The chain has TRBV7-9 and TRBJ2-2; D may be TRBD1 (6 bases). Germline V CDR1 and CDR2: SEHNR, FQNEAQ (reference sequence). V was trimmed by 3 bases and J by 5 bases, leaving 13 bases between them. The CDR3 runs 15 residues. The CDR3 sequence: CASSLDTTGTGELFF. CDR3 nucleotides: TGTGCCAGCAGCTTGGATACTACAGGGACCGGGGAGCTGTTTTTT.